The 21 T cell receptor beta chains below come from one sample, sequenced in a study of PD-1 blockade in classical Hodgkin lymphoma. Here immunoSEQ multiplex PCR was the method, and the copy in TCRdb shows in-frame clones only, minus some. The table shows 15,000 to 20,000 clones, with approximately 80% occurring only once. The time point was: cycle 4 day 1 (C4D1), after more than five weeks of nivolumab. All the patients suffered relapse after autologous stem cell transplantation, and brentuximab vedotin exposure differed. Source: peripheral blood mononuclear cells (PBMCs), taken before the fourth cycle of nivolumab. These receptors were taken from a human donor with classical Hodgkin lymphoma.

This clone was found a few times. V is TRBV4-3 and J is TRBJ2-7; D is possibly TRBD1 (6 bases). V lost 0 bases and J 2 bases, leaving 11 bases between the germline ends. Germline assignment: CDR1 LGHNA and CDR2 YSLEER. The CDR3 is 15 amino acids. DNA for the CDR3: TGCGCCAGCAGCCAAGATCCAGGGACAACCTACGAGCAGTACTTC. Its protein is CASSQDPGTTYEQYF.

The DNA of the CDR3 is TGTGCCAGCAGTGAGCAGGGGGGGGTGGATACGCAGTATTTT. Translating gives CASSEQGGVDTQYF. V gene TRBV6-4 combines with J gene TRBJ2-3; either TRBD1 or TRBD2 may supply D (7 bases each). CDR3 length equals 14 residues. Germline CDR1 reads MRHNA; CDR2 reads SNTAGT. V was trimmed by 3 bases and J by 6 bases, leaving 13 bases between them.

The rearrangement links TRBV19 to TRBJ1-4; TRBD1 agrees at 7 bases. The length of the CDR3 is 14 residues. Germline V gene sequence: CDR1 LNHDA, CDR2 SQIVND (reference sequence). V trimming: 2 bases; J trimming: 5 bases; junction bases outside the gene matches: 2. The CDR3 DNA reads TGTGCCAGTAGTATAAACAGGGGAAATGAAAAACTGTTTTTT. As protein: CASSINRGNEKLFF.

Concerning this clone: The junction does not match germline at one end; this may be a read error. The rearrangement joins TRBV7-7 to TRBJ2-3; 16 nucleotides agree with TRBD2. The CDR3 length is 17 residues. Germline-derived CDR1 and CDR2 are SSHAT and FNYEAQ (reference sequence). Written as DNA, the CDR3 is TGTGCTAGCAGCCCGGGACTAGCGGGGGGGCCGGCAGATACGCAGTATTTT. Protein: CASSPGLAGGPADTQYF.

The chain joins TRBV6-6 to TRBJ2-2, with a weak D call TRBD1 (6 bases). The CDR3 is made up of 13 amino acids. Germline loops: CDR1 MNHNY, CDR2 SVGAGI (reference sequence). V was shortened by 8 bases and J by 5 bases, with 12 bases between the two germline ends. The CDR3 coding sequence is TGTGCCAGCTTACAGGGAAAAACCGGGGAGCTGTTTTTT. This sequence encodes CASLQGKTGELFF.

A note on this clone: Other DNA sequences in this sample translate to the same CDR3. The chain has TRBV7-9 and TRBJ2-3; 12 nucleotides agree with TRBD2. Germline lookup yields CDR1 SEHNR and CDR2 FQNEAQ (reference sequence). V was clipped by 5 bases and J by 4 bases; unmatched bases: 7. The CDR3 is 16 amino acids. The CDR3 spells CASSALAGGPSDTQYF. Here the CDR3 DNA reads TGTGCCAGCAGCGCCCTAGCGGGGGGGCCCTCAGATACGCAGTATTTT. The full variable domain, rest sourced from reference TRBV7-9 and TRBJ2-3, is DTGVSQNPRHKITKRGQNVTFRCDPISEHNRLYWYRQTLGQGPEFLTYFQNEAQLEKSRLLSDRFSAERPKGSFSTLEIQRTEQGDSAMYLCASSALAGGPSDTQYFGPGTRLTVL.

The V call is TRBV5-1, the J call TRBJ2-1; 13 nucleotides agree with TRBD2. In germline, CDR1 is SGHRS, CDR2 YFSETQ. V trimming: 0 bases; J trimming: 4 bases; junction bases outside the gene matches: 1. This CDR3 is built from 16 residues. CDR3 DNA: TGCGCCAGCAGCTTGGGACTAGCGGGGGGTTACAATGAGCAGTTCTTC. Translated: CASSLGLAGGYNEQFF.

The rearrangement uses TRBV2 and TRBJ2-1; D remains ambiguous. This CDR3 spans 15 amino acids. V was clipped by 2 bases and J by 0 bases, with 8 bases between them. Looked up from germline, CDR1 is SNHLY and CDR2 is FYNNEI. As DNA, the CDR3 is TGTGCCAGCAGTGAAACAGAGAGCTCCTACAATGAGCAGTTCTTC. Protein: CASSETESSYNEQFF.

The V call is TRBV14, the J call TRBJ1-1; no clear D. Germline V CDR1 and CDR2: SGHDN, FVKESK. The CDR3 loop spans 14 amino acids. Deletions cut 4 bases from V and 4 bases from J, with 13 bases between. The CDR3 DNA follows: TGTGCCAGCAGCCCAGACGGCCTTCGCACTGAAGCTTTCTTT. Its protein product is CASSPDGLRTEAFF.

This clone has only one observation. This chain joins TRBV5-5 and TRBJ2-7; D is possibly TRBD2 (5 bases). The CDR3 spans 14 residues. The germline V gene encodes CDR1 SGHKS and CDR2 YYEKEE (reference sequence). V lost 0 bases and J lost 1, with 8 bases in between. CDR3 bases: TGTGCCAGCAGCTTGGTGAGGGCTTCCTACGAGCAGTACGTC. Residues: CASSLVRASYEQYV.

The chain uses TRBV5-1 and TRBJ2-3, with D uncertain. Germline CDR1 and CDR2: SGHRS and YFSETQ. This CDR3 has 15 amino acids. The V and J ends lost 0 bases and 2 bases respectively, with 10 bases between them. This CDR3 reads CASSLAQPYTDTQYF. For the CDR3, the DNA is TGCGCCAGCAGCTTGGCCCAACCATACACAGATACGCAGTATTTT.

This sequence joins TRBV19 and TRBJ2-6; D is undetermined. The CDR3 is made up of 15 amino acids. The germline CDR1 and CDR2 sequences are LNHDA and SQIVND (reference sequence). V was cut by 5 bases and J by 0 bases, with 8 bases left in between. The CDR3 DNA is TGTGCCAGTAGTGGAGTCAACTCTGGGGCCAACGTCCTGACTTTC. It specifies CASSGVNSGANVLTF.

CDR3 sequence reads: CASSDVRGKDTGELFF. The CDR3 DNA reads TGTGCCAGCAGTGACGTCAGGGGTAAGGACACCGGGGAGCTGTTTTTT. The chain is built from TRBV28 and TRBJ2-2; tentatively, D is TRBD1 (6 bases). V lost 5 bases, J lost 3 bases, and 16 bases lay in between. The CDR3 consists of 16 residues. Per the germline V gene, CDR1 is MDHEN and CDR2 is SYDVKM.

This clone counts as medium-sized. The genes are TRBV19 and TRBJ1-5; no definite D call. The length of the CDR3 is 13 residues. Germline CDR1 LNHDA, CDR2 SQIVND (reference sequence). Trimming shortened V by 8 bases and J by 0 bases, and 8 bases separated the two germline ends. The CDR3, as DNA: TGTGCCAGTGGCAGAACTAGCAATCAGCCCCAGCATTTT. This translates into CASGRTSNQPQHF.

A few counts support this clone. The chain combines TRBV29-1 with TRBJ2-2; D gene unclear. The germline V and J ends were trimmed by 4 bases and 6 bases, with 9 bases remaining between them. Germline lookup yields CDR1 SQVTM and CDR2 ANQGSEA. The CDR3 extends over 12 amino acids. DNA of the CDR3: TGCAGCGTTGTTCTTGGGCCCGGGGAGCTGTTTTTT. It specifies CSVVLGPGELFF.

The table lists this clone with a count of one. The chain carries TRBV5-1 and TRBJ1-1, with D unresolved. The germline V gene has CDR1 SGHRS and CDR2 YFSETQ. V was cut by 1 base and J by 0 bases, with 10 bases left in between. The CDR3 spans 15 residues. CDR3 sequence reads: CASSLIDTMNTEAFF. For the CDR3, the DNA is TGCGCCAGCAGCTTGATTGACACGATGAACACTGAAGCTTTCTTT.

The rearrangement uses TRBV28 and TRBJ1-5; TRBD1 agrees at 10 bases. Germline CDR1 is MDHEN and CDR2 is SYDVKM. V lost 6 bases to trimming and J lost 2 bases; unmatched junction nucleotides: 10. This CDR3 spans 17 amino acids. CDR3 sequence reads: CASSYFSGTGGNQPQHF. The CDR3 DNA reads TGTGCCAGCAGCTATTTCTCCGGGACAGGGGGCAATCAGCCCCAGCATTTT.

The chain has TRBV11-3 and TRBJ2-2; the D call may be TRBD1 or TRBD2 (6 bases each). From germline, CDR1 is SGHNT and CDR2 YENEEA. The CDR3 runs 13 residues. Between the trimmed V and J ends, which lost 1 base and 13 bases, there was a span of 13 bases. CDR3 DNA: TGTGCCAGCAGCTTAGCTTCACAGGGAGGGCTGTTTTTT. Translating gives CASSLASQGGLFF.

The chain couples TRBV11-2 to TRBJ2-3, with a weak D call TRBD2 (5 bases). This CDR3 comprises 14 residues. Germline lookup yields CDR1 SGHAT and CDR2 FQNNGV. Trimming removed 6 bases at V and 5 bases at J, with 15 bases between. The CDR3 loop reads CASSPLAGRDTQYF. DNA of the CDR3: TGTGCCAGCAGTCCGCTAGCTGGTAGAGATACGCAGTATTTT. Filled out from reference TRBV11-2 and TRBJ2-3, the complete variable domain reads EAGVAQSPRYKIIEKRQSVAFWCNPISGHATLYWYQQILGQGPKLLIQFQNNGVVDDSQLPKDRFSAERLKGVDSTLKIQPAKLEDSAVYLCASSPLAGRDTQYFGPGTRLTVL.

This chain joins TRBV4-1 and TRBJ1-1, with TRBD1 as a possible D gene (5 bases). Germline V CDR1 and CDR2: MGHRA, YSYEKL. The CDR3 runs to 13 residues. Trimming removed 2 bases at V and 9 bases at J, with 13 bases between. The CDR3 DNA sequence: TGCGCCAGCAGCCAACGGACACCGGGCAAAGCTTTCTTT. Encoded protein: CASSQRTPGKAFF.

J is TRBJ2-5 and V is TRBV5-8; 11 bases map to TRBD2. The CDR3 contains 15 residues. Looked up from germline, CDR1 is SGHTS and CDR2 is YDEGEE. With 6 bases clipped from V and 1 base from J, the junction kept 5 bases outside the gene matches. CDR3 sequence: CASTPGTSGQETQYF. The CDR3 DNA sequence: TGTGCCAGCACACCCGGGACTAGCGGCCAAGAGACCCAGTACTTC. Full variable domain (rest looked up from reference TRBV5-8 and TRBJ2-5): EAGVTQSPTHLIKTRGQQATLRCSPISGHTSVYWYQQALGLGLQFLLWYDEGEERNRGNFPPRFSGRQFPNYSSELNVNALELEDSALYLCASTPGTSGQETQYFGPGTRLLVL.